These 25 T cell receptor beta chains were sequenced from one sample in a study of PD-L1 blockade in urothelial cancer. Here immunoSEQ multiplex PCR was the method, and the copy in TCRdb shows in-frame clones only, minus some. The sample consists of more than 85,000 clones, about 90% of them appearing once. The specimen was PBMCs, collected around atezolizumab (anti-PD-L1) treatment. These receptors were obtained from a woman older than 75 with urothelial cancer.

Here the CDR3 DNA reads TGTGCCTCCCAAGGGACTAGCCGTACCGGGGAGCTGTTTTTT. This gives the protein CASQGTSRTGELFF. This rearrangement joins TRBV6-5 to TRBJ2-2; 9 bases match TRBD2. The junction had 9 bases not matched to a gene; V was cut back by 11 bases and J by 5 bases. Germline V gives CDR1 MNHEY, CDR2 SVGAGI. The CDR3 is 14 amino acids.

Written as DNA, the CDR3 is TGTGCCAGCAGCCTACTGGGAGTAAACACCGGGGAGCTGTTTTTT. Translation gives CASSLLGVNTGELFF. The chain combines TRBV6-5 with TRBJ2-2; a weak D match, TRBD2 (5 bases). Deletions cut 6 bases from V and 2 bases from J, with 13 bases between. The CDR3 has 15 residues. Germline V gives CDR1 MNHEY, CDR2 SVGAGI.

The chain recombines TRBV10-2 with TRBJ2-7; 7 nucleotides match TRBD2. Trimming cost V 2 bases and J 5 bases; bases outside gene matches: 9. This CDR3 region has 15 residues. Germline values: CDR1 WSHSY, CDR2 SAAADI. The DNA for the CDR3 is TGCGCCAGCAGTGAGACGGGGGGACTTTCCCACGAGCAGTACTTC. This gives the protein CASSETGGLSHEQYF.

This clone was seen once. This sequence joins TRBV9 and TRBJ2-3; D unresolved. Germline CDR1 is SGDLS and CDR2 is YYNGEE. V was trimmed by 5 bases and J by 2 bases, leaving 15 bases between them. This CDR3 has 15 residues. The CDR3: CASSVGARPTDTQYF. The CDR3, as DNA: TGTGCCAGCAGTGTCGGAGCTCGACCCACAGATACGCAGTATTTT.

V is TRBV2 and J is TRBJ2-2, with 8 bases that match TRBD2. CDR1 and CDR2 (germline): SNHLY, FYNNEI. Trimming cost V 1 base and J 5 bases; bases outside gene matches: 6. The length of the CDR3 is 16 residues. The CDR3 DNA sequence: TGTGCCAGCAGTGAAGACGCGGGGGGTGGGACCGGGGAGCTGTTTTTT. Amino acids: CASSEDAGGGTGELFF.

In nucleotides, the CDR3 is TGTGCCAGCAGTGACTCGAATCTCGGGGCTTTCTTT. It encodes CASSDSNLGAFF. The V and J genes are TRBV6-4 and TRBJ1-1, with no clear D. Trimming cost V 0 bases and J 11 bases, with 10 bases left between them. The CDR3 contains 12 residues. Germline V lookup: CDR1 MRHNA, CDR2 SNTAGT.

This sequence joins TRBV27 and TRBJ2-7; 9 bases fit TRBD2. V was clipped by 6 bases and J by 3 bases; unmatched bases: 3. Germline V gene lookup returns CDR1 MNHEY and CDR2 SMNVEV (reference sequence). This CDR3 comprises 13 residues. DNA of the CDR3: TGTGCCAGCAGGCCTAGCGGGAACTACGAGCAGTACTTC. It yields the protein CASRPSGNYEQYF.

The J gene is TRBJ1-1, the V gene TRBV6-1; D gene unclear. The CDR3 consists of 11 residues. CDR1 and CDR2 (germline): MNHNS, SASEGT. V was pared by 8 bases and J by 5 bases, with 9 bases between. CDR3 sequence: CASERTTEAFF. DNA of the CDR3: TGTGCCAGCGAGCGGACTACTGAAGCTTTCTTT.

J is TRBJ2-3 and V is TRBV9; TRBD1 matches at 10 bases. CDR3 length: 16 residues. V lost 0 bases, J lost 1 base, and 2 bases stayed unmatched. The germline V gene encodes CDR1 SGDLS and CDR2 YYNGEE. The CDR3 bases are TGTGCCAGCAGCGTAGGGACAGGGGGGGGCACAGATACGCAGTATTTT. This sequence encodes CASSVGTGGGTDTQYF.

This chain connects TRBV5-1 to TRBJ2-5; a possible D gene is TRBD1 (5 bases). Trimming removed 6 bases at V and 0 bases at J, with 9 bases between. CDR3 size: 13 residues. Per germline, CDR1 SGHRS and CDR2 YFSETQ. CDR3 region: CASTKDNQETQYF. DNA for the CDR3: TGCGCCAGCACGAAGGACAACCAAGAGACCCAGTACTTC.

The chain couples TRBV7-3 to TRBJ1-1, with D unresolved. This CDR3 is 16 amino acids long. CDR1 is SGHTA, CDR2 FQGTGA, per germline. The V end lost 5 bases, the J end lost 0 bases, and 16 bases lay between the germline ends. This CDR3 is CASSDGGGQMNTEAFF. Written as DNA, the CDR3 is TGTGCCAGCAGCGACGGCGGAGGGCAGATGAACACTGAAGCTTTCTTT.

The genes are TRBV6-1 and TRBJ2-7, with 7 nucleotides matching TRBD1. Germline assignment: CDR1 MNHNS and CDR2 SASEGT. V lost 8 bases and J lost 10; bases outside the gene matches: 17. The length of the CDR3 is 14 residues. CDR3: CASSTSIQGVSQYF. In nucleotides, the CDR3 is TGTGCCAGCTCCACGTCGATCCAGGGGGTCAGCCAGTACTTC.

On this clone: Other DNA sequences in this sample translate to the same CDR3. The V and J genes are TRBV27 and TRBJ1-1, with 7 bases lining up with TRBD1. J lost 5 bases, V lost 4 bases, and 1 base had no gene match. This CDR3 is built from 12 residues. The V gene's germline CDR1 is MNHEY and CDR2 SMNVEV (reference sequence). CDR3 amino acids: CASSSTGTEAFF. The DNA for the CDR3 is TGTGCCAGCAGTTCGACAGGGACTGAAGCTTTCTTT.

The chain joins TRBV14 to TRBJ1-1; TRBD1 agrees at 10 bases. With V trimmed by 3 bases and J by 4 bases, 8 bases remained unmatched. CDR1 is SGHDN, CDR2 FVKESK, per germline. The CDR3 spans 16 residues. In DNA, the CDR3 is TGTGCCAGCAGCCAGGACGGGACAGGGGTTGTCACTGAAGCTTTCTTT. Residues: CASSQDGTGVVTEAFF.

The chain links TRBV12-5 to TRBJ2-5, with 7 bases aligning to TRBD1. The CDR3 extends over 15 amino acids. J lost 4 bases, V lost 7 bases, and 12 bases had no gene match. The germline V gene encodes CDR1 LGHNT and CDR2 FRNRAP. CDR3: CASAAAGGPSETQYF. The CDR3 DNA reads as TGTGCTAGTGCCGCTGCAGGGGGTCCATCAGAGACCCAGTACTTC.

The chain has TRBV7-9 and TRBJ1-3; D is possibly TRBD1 (5 bases). Germline V CDR1 and CDR2: SEHNR, FQNEAQ (reference sequence). There are 17 residues in the CDR3. V dropped 3 bases and J dropped 0 bases, with 15 bases sitting between them. The CDR3 DNA follows: TGTGCCAGCAGCTTGATCGGCGAACAGGCCTCTGGAAACACCATATATTTT. Translation: CASSLIGEQASGNTIYF. The whole variable domain, remainder taken from reference TRBV7-9 and TRBJ1-3, is DTGVSQNPRHKITKRGQNVTFRCDPISEHNRLYWYRQTLGQGPEFLTYFQNEAQLEKSRLLSDRFSAERPKGSFSTLEIQRTEQGDSAMYLCASSLIGEQASGNTIYFGEGSWLTVV.

The rearrangement links TRBV11-3 to TRBJ1-1; a possible D gene is TRBD1 (6 bases). V dropped 2 bases and J dropped 4 bases, with 11 bases sitting between them. Germline V gives CDR1 SGHNT, CDR2 YENEEA. The CDR3 contains 14 residues. The DNA for the CDR3 is TGTGCCAGCAGCTTACAGGGGCCGGGCACTGAAGCTTTCTTT. Amino acid sequence: CASSLQGPGTEAFF.

The chain combines TRBV9 with TRBJ2-1, with 7 bases aligning to TRBD2. This CDR3 region has 16 residues. Trimming removed 0 bases from V and 6 bases from J; junction bases left unmatched: 9. Germline values: CDR1 SGDLS, CDR2 YYNGEE. CDR3 protein: CASSVEIAGVGNEQFF. Written as DNA, the CDR3 is TGTGCCAGCAGCGTAGAAATAGCGGGTGTTGGCAATGAGCAGTTCTTC.

V gene TRBV27 combines with J gene TRBJ1-1, with D possibly being TRBD1 (5 bases). The CDR3 totals 11 residues. Germline-derived CDR1 and CDR2 are MNHEY and SMNVEV (reference sequence). V was cut by 9 bases and J by 7 bases, with 12 bases left in between. DNA of the CDR3: TGTGCCAGTCGACAGAGCTTTGAAGCTTTCTTT. Its protein product is CASRQSFEAFF.

This rearrangement joins TRBV18 to TRBJ1-1; D unresolved. Germline CDR1 reads KGHSH; CDR2 reads LQKENI. The CDR3 covers 14 residues. V lost 2 bases, J lost 5 bases, and 12 bases lay in between. In DNA form, the CDR3 reads TGTGCCAGCTCACCAACCAAATCGGGAACTGAAGCTTTCTTT. It specifies CASSPTKSGTEAFF.

V gene TRBV20-1 combines with J gene TRBJ1-1, with D uncertain. Trimming removed 3 bases from V and 4 bases from J, with 6 bases in between. The CDR3 spans 11 residues. Germline values: CDR1 DFQATT, CDR2 SNEGSKA (reference sequence). The CDR3 sequence: CSARQVTEAFF. CDR3 DNA sequence: TGCAGTGCTAGGCAGGTCACTGAAGCTTTCTTT.

This rearrangement joins TRBV25-1 to TRBJ1-5, with a possible D match to TRBD1 (6 bases). The CDR3 loop spans 15 amino acids. Trimming took off 1 base at V and 4 bases at J, with 11 bases between the two ends. CDR1 and CDR2 (germline): MGHDK, SYGVNS. The DNA for the CDR3 is TGTGCCAGCAGTGAATCCGGGACACCAAATCAGCCCCAGCATTTT. This encodes CASSESGTPNQPQHF.

The chain uses TRBV11-2 and TRBJ1-4, with TRBD1 matching 10 bases. There are 17 residues in the CDR3. Germline CDR1 and CDR2: SGHAT and FQNNGV. The V segment lost 1 base and the J segment 4 bases; nucleotides outside the gene matches: 6. CDR3 amino acids: CASSLATGGMINEKLFF. CDR3 nucleotide sequence: TGTGCCAGCAGCTTAGCGACAGGGGGCATGATTAATGAAAAACTGTTTTTT.

This clone was seen once. The chain employs TRBV2 and TRBJ2-1; TRBD2 aligns across 8 bases. Germline CDR1 reads SNHLY; CDR2 reads FYNNEI. Trimming at V came to 3 bases and at J to 2 bases, leaving 3 bases not matched to a gene. The CDR3 totals 15 residues. The DNA of the CDR3 is TGTGCCAGCAGTGAGTTAGCGGGGCCCTACAATGAGCAGTTCTTC. The encoded protein is CASSELAGPYNEQFF.

V and J are TRBV6-1 and TRBJ1-4; 8 nucleotides align to TRBD1. Per the germline V gene, CDR1 is MNHNS and CDR2 is SASEGT. The CDR3 totals 17 residues. The V gene end was trimmed by 4 bases and the J gene end by 2 bases; junction bases not matched to a gene: 9. The CDR3 here is CASSAGQGRATNEKLFF. CDR3 nucleotides: TGTGCCAGCAGTGCCGGACAGGGTCGGGCGACTAATGAAAAACTGTTTTTT.